The 28 T cell receptor beta chains listed next were all sequenced from one sample in a study of T cells in narcolepsy. Repertoires were generated with immunoSEQ multiplex PCR, while TCRdb's copy carries only in-frame clones and drops some. This repertoire shows about 22,000 clones, 75% to 85% found once; its top ten account for over 3.5%. Sequencing used memory (CD45RA-) CD4+ T cells from blood. Receptor source: a human donor in good health.

There are a few counts of this clone. The CDR3 nucleotides read TGTGCCAGCAGTCGGGACGGCTACAATGAGCAGTTCTTC. Its protein is CASSRDGYNEQFF. The J gene is TRBJ2-1, the V gene TRBV2; D tentatively reads TRBD1 or TRBD2 (5 bases each). V lost 5 bases and J 3 bases, leaving 8 bases between the germline ends. In germline, CDR1 is SNHLY, CDR2 FYNNEI. The CDR3 runs 13 residues.

The chain carries TRBV7-2 and TRBJ1-3; D remains ambiguous. CDR3 length: 14 amino acids. Germline loops: CDR1 SGHTA, CDR2 FQGNSA. V gave up 2 bases and J gave up 3 bases, with 8 bases separating them. The CDR3 DNA follows: TGTGCCAGCAGCTTACAGACTCTTGGAAACACCATATATTTT. Translating gives CASSLQTLGNTIYF.

The chain uses TRBV5-1 and TRBJ2-5, with 7 bases matching TRBD2. The CDR3 has 17 residues. V lost 0 bases to trimming and J lost 5 bases; unmatched junction nucleotides: 13. Germline V lookup: CDR1 SGHRS, CDR2 YFSETQ. CDR3 bases: TGCGCCAGCAGCTTGGGGTTGTCTAGCGGCCAATGGGAGACCCAGTACTTC. Amino acid sequence: CASSLGLSSGQWETQYF.

The V gene is TRBV5-1, the J gene TRBJ2-7, with 7 bases that match TRBD2. Germline loops: CDR1 SGHRS, CDR2 YFSETQ. The CDR3 extends over 14 amino acids. Losses at the gene ends were 4 bases for V and 6 bases for J; bases not matched to a gene: 10. The CDR3 is CASSPNPGLSEQYF. The CDR3 region has the DNA TGCGCCAGCAGCCCGAATCCGGGACTAAGCGAGCAGTACTTC.

The chain uses TRBV7-9 and TRBJ1-1; a possible D gene is TRBD1 (6 bases). Germline V gene data show CDR1 as SEHNR and CDR2 as FQNEAQ (reference sequence). The CDR3 runs 14 residues. Trimming removed 2 bases from V and 3 bases from J, with 10 bases in between. CDR3 nucleotides: TGTGCCAGCAGCTTAAGCAGGGGATACACTGAAGCTTTCTTT. It specifies CASSLSRGYTEAFF. The whole variable domain, remainder taken from reference TRBV7-9 and TRBJ1-1, is DTGVSQNPRHKITKRGQNVTFRCDPISEHNRLYWYRQTLGQGPEFLTYFQNEAQLEKSRLLSDRFSAERPKGSFSTLEIQRTEQGDSAMYLCASSLSRGYTEAFFGQGTRLTVV.

The rearrangement joins TRBV5-8 to TRBJ2-1; tentatively, D is TRBD2 (7 bases). In germline, CDR1 is SGHTS, CDR2 YDEGEE. CDR3 length: 14 amino acids. Trimming stripped 7 bases from V and 0 bases from J, with 11 bases between. The CDR3 loop is CASGRGISYNEQFF. CDR3 in DNA: TGTGCCAGCGGGAGGGGGATCTCCTACAATGAGCAGTTCTTC. The variable domain in full, completed from reference TRBV5-8 and TRBJ2-1, reads EAGVTQSPTHLIKTRGQQATLRCSPISGHTSVYWYQQALGLGLQFLLWYDEGEERNRGNFPPRFSGRQFPNYSSELNVNALELEDSALYLCASGRGISYNEQFFGPGTRLTVL.

This clone was observed a single time. The V call is TRBV11-3, the J call TRBJ1-1; 7 bases align to TRBD1. The V segment lost 4 bases and the J segment 0 bases; nucleotides outside the gene matches: 8. CDR3 size: 16 residues. CDR1 and CDR2 from the germline V gene are SGHNT and YENEEA. CDR3 in amino acids: CASSSHSGQLNTEAFF. In DNA form, the CDR3 reads TGTGCCAGCAGCTCACACTCGGGACAGTTGAACACTGAAGCTTTCTTT.

This chain links TRBV6-1 with TRBJ1-5; D is unresolved. The V end lost 7 bases, the J end lost 1 base, and 8 bases lay between the germline ends. The CDR3 length is 13 residues. CDR1 and CDR2 from the germline V gene are MNHNS and SASEGT. The CDR3 DNA is TGTGCCAGCACGCTGGTCAGCAATCAGCCCCAGCATTTT. It yields the protein CASTLVSNQPQHF.

The chain combines TRBV6-5 with TRBJ2-1; TRBD2 agrees at 9 bases. The germline V gene encodes CDR1 MNHEY and CDR2 SVGAGI. CDR3 length: 16 residues. After removal of 2 bases from V and 4 bases from J, the junction contained 6 bases not matched to a gene. This chain's CDR3 is CASSYLTSGPYNEQFF. For the CDR3, the DNA is TGTGCCAGCAGTTACCTAACTAGCGGGCCTTACAATGAGCAGTTCTTC.

The gene calls are TRBV2 and TRBJ1-1; 7 bases are shared with TRBD1. CDR1 SNHLY and CDR2 FYNNEI come from the germline V gene. The CDR3 length is 14 residues. J was trimmed by 7 bases and V by 2 bases; bases with no gene match: 7. The CDR3 DNA reads as TGTGCCAGCAGTGAAACCCACAGGGGTGGTGAAGCTTTCTTT. Its protein product is CASSETHRGGEAFF.

The chain recombines TRBV5-1 with TRBJ2-5; the match to TRBD2 covers 16 bases. Germline lookup yields CDR1 SGHRS and CDR2 YFSETQ. The CDR3 length is 17 residues. V gave up 4 bases and J gave up 3 bases; unmatched junction bases: 6. CDR3 nucleotide sequence: TGCGCCAGCAGCCCGGGACTAGCGGGGGGGCCGGAAGAGACCCAGTACTTC. Encoded protein: CASSPGLAGGPEETQYF.

The chain recombines TRBV18 with TRBJ2-7, with 11 nucleotides matching TRBD1. The V segment lost 6 bases and the J segment 5 bases; nucleotides outside the gene matches: 6. The germline gives CDR1 KGHSH, CDR2 LQKENI. CDR3 length: 14 residues. CDR3 amino acids: CASSPGQGAHEQYF. CDR3 sequence (DNA): TGTGCCAGCTCGCCAGGACAGGGGGCCCACGAGCAGTACTTC. Full variable domain (outside the CDR3, taken from reference TRBV18 and TRBJ2-7): NAGVMQNPRHLVRRRGQEARLRCSPMKGHSHVYWYRQLPEEGLKFMVYLQKENIIDESGMPKERFSAEFPKEGPSILRIQQVVRGDSAAYFCASSPGQGAHEQYFGPGTRLTVT.

This clone was seen only a few times. This rearrangement joins TRBV4-3 to TRBJ1-2; D gene ambiguous. Looked up from germline, CDR1 is LGHNA and CDR2 is YSLEER. V shed 0 bases and J shed 7 bases, with 9 bases lying between them. The CDR3 extends over 13 amino acids. CDR3 loop: CASSQDSRSGYTF. In nucleotides, the CDR3 is TGCGCCAGCAGCCAAGATTCGCGTTCTGGCTACACCTTC.

The chain combines TRBV19 with TRBJ1-2; tentative D call: TRBD1 (5 bases). V dropped 7 bases and J dropped 4 bases, with 19 bases sitting between them. CDR1 LNHDA and CDR2 SQIVND come from the germline V gene (reference sequence). The CDR3 is made up of 15 amino acids. The CDR3, as DNA: TGTGCCAGTACATCTGAGGCAGGGAGGGGCTATGGCTACACCTTC. Translated, it gives CASTSEAGRGYGYTF.

The rearrangement links TRBV19 to TRBJ1-2, with a possible D match to TRBD1 (6 bases). Germline CDR1 reads LNHDA; CDR2 reads SQIVND (reference sequence). V was shortened by 5 bases and J by 3 bases, with 13 bases between the two germline ends. The CDR3 totals 14 residues. This CDR3 is CASSRTAQDYGYTF. CDR3 in DNA: TGTGCCAGTAGTCGGACAGCTCAAGACTATGGCTACACCTTC.

V usage is TRBV7-7 and J usage is TRBJ2-1, with 10 bases fitting TRBD2. The CDR3 totals 15 residues. CDR1 is SSHAT, CDR2 FNYEAQ, per germline (reference sequence). The V and J ends lost 2 bases and 2 bases, in that order; junction bases with no gene match: 0. CDR3 sequence (DNA): TGTGCCAGCAGCTTAACTAGCGGGGCCTACAATGAGCAGTTCTTC. As protein: CASSLTSGAYNEQFF. The entire variable domain, with the rest obtained from reference TRBV7-7 and TRBJ2-1, is as follows: GAGVSQSPRYKVTKRGQDVTLRCDPISSHATLYWYQQALGQGPEFLTYFNYEAQPDKSGLPSDRFSAERPEGSISTLTIQRTEQRDSAMYRCASSLTSGAYNEQFFGPGTRLTVL.

This clone has just a few counts. The genes are TRBV25-1 and TRBJ1-6; D uncertain. Germline V gene data show CDR1 as MGHDK and CDR2 as SYGVNS. This CDR3 contains 12 residues. The V gene lost 0 bases and the J gene lost 9 bases, with 3 bases spanning the gap. The CDR3 is CASSEYASPLHF. CDR3 sequence (DNA): TGTGCCAGCAGTGAATACGCTTCACCCCTCCACTTT.

V gene TRBV10-2 combines with J gene TRBJ2-7, with D tentatively TRBD1 (6 bases). The ends were cut back, 0 bases at V and 2 bases at J, with 14 bases in the middle. Germline V CDR1 and CDR2: WSHSY, SAAADI. CDR3 length equals 16 residues. This CDR3 reads CASSESSWGHTYEQYF. CDR3 in DNA: TGCGCCAGCAGTGAGTCGTCATGGGGGCACACCTACGAGCAGTACTTC.

Here the CDR3 DNA reads TGTGCCAGCAGCTTTCGGACAGGGTGGGAGGAGACCCAGTACTTC. Translated, it gives CASSFRTGWEETQYF. The V and J genes are TRBV7-2 and TRBJ2-5; 8 bases match TRBD1. This CDR3 has 15 amino acids. Germline loops: CDR1 SGHTA, CDR2 FQGNSA. The junction had 8 bases not matched to a gene; V was cut back by 3 bases and J by 5 bases.

The CDR3 bases are TGCGCCAGCAGCCAAGTAGGGGGGCTGAACACTGAAGCTTTCTTT. Amino acids: CASSQVGGLNTEAFF. The chain recombines TRBV4-1 with TRBJ1-1; possible D gene TRBD1, 6 bases. This CDR3 has 15 amino acids. Germline lookup yields CDR1 MGHRA and CDR2 YSYEKL. V gave up 1 base and J gave up 0 bases, with 9 bases separating them.

The chain links TRBV9 to TRBJ2-3; D not certain. The CDR3 has 13 amino acids. Germline V gene sequence: CDR1 SGDLS, CDR2 YYNGEE. The germline V and J ends were trimmed by 0 bases and 9 bases, with 11 bases remaining between them. CDR3 nucleotides: TGTGCCAGCAGCGTAGTTTCCCCGCACACGCAGTATTTT. It translates to CASSVVSPHTQYF. Based on the CDR3 plus reference TRBV9 and TRBJ2-3, the full variable domain is DSGVTQTPKHLITATGQRVTLRCSPRSGDLSVYWYQQSLDQGLQFLIQYYNGEERAKGNILERFSAQQFPDLHSELNLSSLELGDSALYFCASSVVSPHTQYFGPGTRLTVL.

This chain connects TRBV11-2 to TRBJ1-2, with 7 bases identical to TRBD1. CDR3 length equals 16 residues. V was pared by 5 bases and J by 3 bases, with 12 bases of the junction left unmatched. Germline-derived CDR1 and CDR2 are SGHAT and FQNNGV. CDR3 sequence reads: CASSRDPTGADYGYTF. The DNA for the CDR3 is TGTGCCAGCAGCCGGGACCCCACAGGGGCGGACTATGGCTACACCTTC.

This chain connects TRBV7-8 to TRBJ2-7; TRBD1 might be the D (6 bases). With 3 bases removed from V and 3 bases from J, the gap between germline ends came to 9 bases. Germline CDR1 reads SGHVS; CDR2 reads FQNEAQ. This CDR3 is built from 13 residues. The CDR3 is CASSLGHNYEQYF. The CDR3 coding sequence is TGTGCCAGCAGCTTGGGACATAACTACGAGCAGTACTTC.

The chain carries TRBV5-6 and TRBJ1-1, with 8 bases lining up with TRBD1. The junction had 7 bases not matched to a gene; V was cut back by 4 bases and J by 5 bases. The CDR3 length is 14 residues. Per the germline V gene, CDR1 is SGHDT and CDR2 is YYEEEE. The CDR3 DNA is TGTGCCAGCAGCCTACTAAACAGGGGGACTGAAGCTTTCTTT. Protein: CASSLLNRGTEAFF.

This clone appeared a few times. This chain joins TRBV5-6 and TRBJ1-2; no clear D gene. The CDR3 has 12 residues. The V gene's germline CDR1 is SGHDT and CDR2 YYEEEE. Trimming left V 0 bases short and J 6 bases short, with 6 bases between. CDR3 amino acids: CASSLALNGYTF. For the CDR3, the DNA is TGTGCCAGCAGCTTGGCGTTAAATGGCTACACCTTC. Full variable domain (missing parts from reference TRBV5-6 and TRBJ1-2): DAGVTQSPTHLIKTRGQQVTLRCSPKSGHDTVSWYQQALGQGPQFIFQYYEEEERQRGNFPDRFSGHQFPNYSSELNVNALLLGDSALYLCASSLALNGYTFGSGTRLTVV.

V and J are TRBV7-2 and TRBJ1-5; possible D gene TRBD1, 6 bases. V shed 5 bases and J shed 2 bases, with 16 bases lying between them. CDR1 is SGHTA and CDR2 is FQGNSA in the germline V gene. The CDR3 sequence is 16 residues long. In DNA form, the CDR3 reads TGTGCCAGCAGCCCTAGACAGGATGGAGGCAATCAGCCCCAGCATTTT. Protein product: CASSPRQDGGNQPQHF. Complete variable domain (other parts from reference TRBV7-2 and TRBJ1-5): GAGVSQSPSNKVTEKGKDVELRCDPISGHTALYWYRQSLGQGLEFLIYFQGNSAPDKSGLPSDRFSAERTGGSVSTLTIQRTQQEDSAVYLCASSPRQDGGNQPQHFGDGTRLSIL.

The J gene is TRBJ2-5, the V gene TRBV7-2; 7 bases line up with TRBD2. Losses at the gene ends were 5 bases for V and 7 bases for J; bases not matched to a gene: 7. This CDR3 spans 13 amino acids. Germline CDR1 reads SGHTA; CDR2 reads FQGNSA. The CDR3 loop reads CASSRGTKGTQYF. Written as DNA, the CDR3 is TGTGCCAGCAGCCGGGGGACTAAGGGGACCCAGTACTTC.

The chain is built from TRBV4-2 and TRBJ2-5, with 7 positions matching TRBD2. Unmatched junction bases numbered 4, after V lost 0 bases and J lost 6 bases. This CDR3 contains 14 residues. CDR1 and CDR2 from the germline V gene are LGHNA and YNFKEQ. The CDR3 is CASSQDTSVQTQYF. The DNA for the CDR3 is TGTGCCAGCAGCCAAGATACTAGCGTACAGACCCAGTACTTC.